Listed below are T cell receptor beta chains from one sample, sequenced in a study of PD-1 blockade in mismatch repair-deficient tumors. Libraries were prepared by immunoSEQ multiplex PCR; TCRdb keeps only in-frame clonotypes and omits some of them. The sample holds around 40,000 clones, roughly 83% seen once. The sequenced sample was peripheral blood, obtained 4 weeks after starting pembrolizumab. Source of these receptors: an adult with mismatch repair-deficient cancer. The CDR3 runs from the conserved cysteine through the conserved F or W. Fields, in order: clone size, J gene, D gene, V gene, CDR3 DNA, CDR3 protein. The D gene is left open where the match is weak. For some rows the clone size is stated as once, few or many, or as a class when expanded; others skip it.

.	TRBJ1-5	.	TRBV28	TGTGCCAGCGCCGGCGTGGATCAGCCCCAGCATTTT	CASAGVDQPQHF
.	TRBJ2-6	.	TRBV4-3	TGCGCCAGCAGGCCGAGCCTTACAGAGGCTGGGGCCAACGTCCTGACTTTC	CASRPSLTEAGANVLTF
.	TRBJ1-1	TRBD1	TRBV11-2	TGTGCCAGCAGCTTCCTAGCGCGACAGGGAAAGAACACTGAAGCTTTCTTT	CASSFLARQGKNTEAFF
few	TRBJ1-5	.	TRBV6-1	TGTGCCAGCAGGGCGGGCTTCGGCAATCAGCCCCAGCATTTT	CASRAGFGNQPQHF
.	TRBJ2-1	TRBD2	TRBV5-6	TGTGCCAGCAGCACGGGGCGGGAGGTGAAGTACAATGAGCAGTTCTTC	CASSTGREVKYNEQFF
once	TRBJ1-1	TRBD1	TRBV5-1	TGCGCCAGCAGCACCAGGGGGAGGGCTGCTGAAGCTTTCTTT	CASSTRGRAAEAFF
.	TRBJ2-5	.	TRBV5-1	TGCGCCAGCAGCTTAAGGGTGGGAGAGACCCAGTACTTC	CASSLRVGETQYF
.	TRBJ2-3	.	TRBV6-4	TGTGCCAGCAGTGACTCGGCGGGGAGCCAGGATACGCAGTATTTT	CASSDSAGSQDTQYF
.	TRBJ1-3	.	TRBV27	TGTGCCAGCAGTTTCCGGGGAAATGGAAACACCATATATTTT	CASSFRGNGNTIYF
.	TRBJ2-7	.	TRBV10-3	TGTGCCATCAGTGGACGGTCAGGGGAATACGAGCAGTACTTC	CAISGRSGEYEQYF
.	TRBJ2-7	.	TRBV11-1	TGTGCCAGCAGCTTTTCCGGGAGCCGCGAGCAGTACTTC	CASSFSGSREQYF
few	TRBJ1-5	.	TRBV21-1	TGTGCCAGCAGCAAGGGTCAGCCCCAGCATTTT	CASSKGQPQHF
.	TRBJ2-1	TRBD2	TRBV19	TGTGCCAGTAGTACGGGACTAGCGGGAGGGGTTTTATACAATGAGCAGTTCTTC	CASSTGLAGGVLYNEQFF
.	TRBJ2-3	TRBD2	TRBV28	TGTGCCAGCAGAGACGGACTAGCGGGACCGGATACGCAGTATTTT	CASRDGLAGPDTQYF
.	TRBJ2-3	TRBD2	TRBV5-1	TGCGCCAGCAGCTCCGGGACTAGACGGTCTGATACGCAGTATTTT	CASSSGTRRSDTQYF
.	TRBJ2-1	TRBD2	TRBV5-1	TGCGCCAGCAGCTTGGCCGGGACTAGCGGATACAATGAGCAGTTCTTC	CASSLAGTSGYNEQFF
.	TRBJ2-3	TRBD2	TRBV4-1	TGCGCCAGCAGCCAAGTAAGGGGTACGGCTAGCGGGAGATCGGATACGCAGTATTTT	CASSQVRGTASGRSDTQYF
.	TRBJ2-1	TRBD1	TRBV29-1	TGCAGTTTCGACAGGGGAATTGAGCAGTTCTTC	CSFDRGIEQFF
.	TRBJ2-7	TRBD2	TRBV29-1	TGCAGCGCAAAGGGGGGAACTAGCGGGAACTACGAGCAGTACTTC	CSAKGGTSGNYEQYF
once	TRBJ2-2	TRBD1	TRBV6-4	TGTGCCAGCAGTGGGACAGGGGACACCGGGGAGCTGTTTTTT	CASSGTGDTGELFF
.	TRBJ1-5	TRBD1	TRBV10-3	TGTGCCATCAGCCCCGGTCGGGACAGCGCCCTCCGGCCCCAGCATTTT	CAISPGRDSALRPQHF
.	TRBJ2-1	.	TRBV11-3	TGTGCCAGCAGCTTAGACAGGGACAATGAGCAGTTCTTC	CASSLDRDNEQFF
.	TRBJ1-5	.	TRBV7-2	TGTGCCAGCAGCGTGGAATCCAATCAGCCCCAGCATTTT	CASSVESNQPQHF
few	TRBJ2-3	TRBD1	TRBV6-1	TGTGCCAGCAGTGAACAAACAGGGGGCGCAGATACGCAGTATTTT	CASSEQTGGADTQYF
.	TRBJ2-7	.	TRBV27	TGTGCCAGCAGTTTATCCGGGACTCATAAACGATACGAGCAGTACTTC	CASSLSGTHKRYEQYF
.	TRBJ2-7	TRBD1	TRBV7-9	TGTGCCAGCAGCCGGACAGGAGACGAGCAGTACTTC	CASSRTGDEQYF
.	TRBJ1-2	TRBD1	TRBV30	TGTGCCTGGAGTATGACGACAGGGGGAAACTATGGCTACACCTTC	CAWSMTTGGNYGYTF
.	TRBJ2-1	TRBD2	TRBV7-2	TGTGCCAGCAGCTTAGAGGCGGGAGGGTACAATGAGCAGTTCTTC	CASSLEAGGYNEQFF
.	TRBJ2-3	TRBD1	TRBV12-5	TGTGCTAGTGGTCCCACAGGGGTGAGCACAGATACGCAGTATTTT	CASGPTGVSTDTQYF
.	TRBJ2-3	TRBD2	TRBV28	TGTGCCAGCGCGGGACTAGCGGGAGGGAGCAAGACGGACACAGATACGCAGTATTTT	CASAGLAGGSKTDTDTQYF
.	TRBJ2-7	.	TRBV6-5	TGTGCCAGCAGTTACGGGGGATTAGCGATCTACGAGCAGTACTTC	CASSYGGLAIYEQYF
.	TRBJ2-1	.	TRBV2	TGTGCCAGCGAAGCACCTCTCGGGGGTGAGCAGTTCTTC	CASEAPLGGEQFF
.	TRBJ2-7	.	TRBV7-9	TGTGCCAGCAGCCCTCAGGGGAAGAGTGTTATGGAGCAGTACTTC	CASSPQGKSVMEQYF
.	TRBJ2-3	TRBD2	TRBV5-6	TGTGCCAGCAGCTTGGAACTAGCGGGGGGAGATACGCAGTATTTT	CASSLELAGGDTQYF
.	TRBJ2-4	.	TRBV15	TGTGCCATCGGGACCGTGGCCAAAAACATTCAGTACTTC	CAIGTVAKNIQYF
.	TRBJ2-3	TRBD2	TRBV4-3	TGCGCCAGCAGCCAAGGTAGCGGGAACACAGATACGCAGTATTTT	CASSQGSGNTDTQYF
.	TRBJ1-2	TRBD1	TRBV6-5	TGTGCCAGCAGTTACCGGGACAGGGGCGGCTACACCTTC	CASSYRDRGGYTF
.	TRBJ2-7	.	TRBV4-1	TGCGCCAGCAGCCAAGACTTCTACTACGAGCAGTACTTC	CASSQDFYYEQYF
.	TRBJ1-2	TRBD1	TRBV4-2	TGTGCCAGCAGCCCCGACGGGACAGTAAACTATGGCTACACCTTC	CASSPDGTVNYGYTF
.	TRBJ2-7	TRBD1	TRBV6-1	TGTGCCAGCAGTGAAGAGCAAGGGGGCCCCTACGAGCAGTACTTC	CASSEEQGGPYEQYF
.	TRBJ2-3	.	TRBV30	TGTGCCTGGAGGGTGGAGGGGGCAGATACGCAGTATTTT	CAWRVEGADTQYF
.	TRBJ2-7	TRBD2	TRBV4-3	TGCGCCAGCAGCCAAGATAGAAGCGGGACTGGCTCCTACGAGCAGTACTTC	CASSQDRSGTGSYEQYF
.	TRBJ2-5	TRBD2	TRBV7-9	TGTGCCAGCAGCTACAGCGGGAGTGTAGGAGAGACCCAGTACTTC	CASSYSGSVGETQYF
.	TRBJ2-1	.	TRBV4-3	TGCGCCAGCAGCCAAGTTGGAGGTAACAATGAGCAGTTCTTC	CASSQVGGNNEQFF
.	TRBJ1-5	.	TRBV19	TGTGCCAGTAGTGCCATGGGACACGGCCACTACTATAGCAATCAGCCCCAGCATTTT	CASSAMGHGHYYSNQPQHF
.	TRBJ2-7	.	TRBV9	TGTGCCAGCAGCCCCTTTTCAGGGGTCTACGAGCAGTACTTC	CASSPFSGVYEQYF
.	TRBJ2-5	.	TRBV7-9	TGTGCCAGCAGCTTAGAGTTCGGAGAGACCCAGTACTTC	CASSLEFGETQYF
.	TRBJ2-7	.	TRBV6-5	TGTGCCAGCAGTAGGGGAGCGGGTAAGCAGTACTTC	CASSRGAGKQYF
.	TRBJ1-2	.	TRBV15	TGTGCCACCAGCAGTGGAGCTAACTATGGCTACACCTTC	CATSSGANYGYTF